This T cell receptor beta chain was captured by sequencing in a study of OX40 agonist ivuxolimab in advanced cancers. This clone was observed once. Its antigen is not identified. Sequencing was performed with immunoSEQ multiplex PCR; in TCRdb, only in-frame clones are kept and a portion is missing. This table has about 72,000 clones, roughly nine tenths appearing once. Points from the study as a whole: On average, a greater number of expanded clones characterised CD8+ T cells relative to CD4+.

The sequence derives from an adult with an advanced solid tumor such as melanoma, head and neck, liver or kidney cancer. Sequences were derived from CD4+ or CD8+ T cells sorted from blood, sampled in a trial of the OX40 agonist ivuxolimab.

This CDR3 reads CASSWGDRDEQYF. The CDR3 DNA reads as TGCGCCAGCAGCTGGGGGGATAGGGACGAGCAGTACTTC. The chain joins TRBV5-1 to TRBJ2-7; tentatively, D is TRBD2 (6 bases). Germline loops: CDR1 SGHRS, CDR2 YFSETQ. The length of the CDR3 is 13 residues. V was pared by 3 bases and J by 5 bases, with 12 bases between. Full variable domain (rest looked up from reference TRBV5-1 and TRBJ2-7): KAGVTQTPRYLIKTRGQQVTLSCSPISGHRSVSWYQQTPGQGLQFLFEYFSETQRNKGNFPGRFSGRQFSNSRSEMNVSTLELGDSALYLCASSWGDRDEQYFGPGTRLTVT.